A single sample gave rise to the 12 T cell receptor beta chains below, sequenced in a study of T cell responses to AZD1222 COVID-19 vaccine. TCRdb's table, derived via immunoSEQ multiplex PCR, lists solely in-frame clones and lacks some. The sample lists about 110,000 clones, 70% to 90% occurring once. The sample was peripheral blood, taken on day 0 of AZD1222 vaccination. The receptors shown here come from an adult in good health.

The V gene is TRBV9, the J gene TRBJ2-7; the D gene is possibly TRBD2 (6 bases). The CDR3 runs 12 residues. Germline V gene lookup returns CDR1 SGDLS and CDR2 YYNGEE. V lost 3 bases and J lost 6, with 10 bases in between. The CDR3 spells CASSGDGGEQYF. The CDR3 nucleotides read TGTGCCAGCAGCGGGGACGGGGGCGAGCAGTACTTC.

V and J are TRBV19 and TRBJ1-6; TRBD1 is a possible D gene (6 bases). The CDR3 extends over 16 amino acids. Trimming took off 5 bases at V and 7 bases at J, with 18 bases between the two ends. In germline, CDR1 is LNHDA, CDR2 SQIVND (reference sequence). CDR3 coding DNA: TGTGCCAGTAGTCCGAACCCACGACAGGAGAATTCACCCCTCCACTTT. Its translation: CASSPNPRQENSPLHF.

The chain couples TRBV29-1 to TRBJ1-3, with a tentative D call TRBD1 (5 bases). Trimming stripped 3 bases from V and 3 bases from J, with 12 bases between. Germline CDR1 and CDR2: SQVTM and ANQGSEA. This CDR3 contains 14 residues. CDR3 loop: CSVDLGTFGNTIYF. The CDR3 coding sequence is TGCAGCGTTGACTTGGGGACGTTTGGAAACACCATATATTTT. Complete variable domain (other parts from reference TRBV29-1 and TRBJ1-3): SAVISQKPSRDICQRGTSLTIQCQVDSQVTMMFWYRQQPGQSLTLIATANQGSEATYESGFVIDKFPISRPNLTFSTLTVSNMSPEDSSIYLCSVDLGTFGNTIYFGEGSWLTVV.

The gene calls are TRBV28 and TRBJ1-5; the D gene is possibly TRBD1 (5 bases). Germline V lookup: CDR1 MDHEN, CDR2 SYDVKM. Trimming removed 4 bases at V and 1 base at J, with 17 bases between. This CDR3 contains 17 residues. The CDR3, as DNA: TGTGCCAGCAGTTACGCGGGGAGGGGATGGAGCAATCAGCCCCAGCATTTT. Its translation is CASSYAGRGWSNQPQHF.

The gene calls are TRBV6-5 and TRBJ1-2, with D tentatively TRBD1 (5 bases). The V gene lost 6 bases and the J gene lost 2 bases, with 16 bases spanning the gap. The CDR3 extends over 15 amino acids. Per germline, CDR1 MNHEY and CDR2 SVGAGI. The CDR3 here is CASRNPRVANYGYTF. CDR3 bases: TGTGCCAGCAGGAATCCCAGGGTGGCCAACTATGGCTACACCTTC.

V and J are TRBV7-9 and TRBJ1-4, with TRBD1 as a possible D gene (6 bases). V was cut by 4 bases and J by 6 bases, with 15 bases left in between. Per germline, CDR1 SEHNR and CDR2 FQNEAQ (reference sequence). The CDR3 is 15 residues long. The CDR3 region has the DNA TGTGCCAGCAGCTCTACAGGGAGGTGGGATGAAAAACTGTTTTTT. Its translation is CASSSTGRWDEKLFF.

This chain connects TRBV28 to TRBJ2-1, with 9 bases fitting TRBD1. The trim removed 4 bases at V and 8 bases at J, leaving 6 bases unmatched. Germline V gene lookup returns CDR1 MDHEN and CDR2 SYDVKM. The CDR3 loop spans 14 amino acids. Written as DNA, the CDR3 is TGTGCCAGCAGTTCCCGGACAGGGGACGATGAGCAGTTCTTC. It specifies CASSSRTGDDEQFF. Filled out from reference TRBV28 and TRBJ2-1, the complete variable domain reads DVKVTQSSRYLVKRTGEKVFLECVQDMDHENMFWYRQDPGLGLRLIYFSYDVKMKEKGDIPEGYSVSREKKERFSLILESASTNQTSMYLCASSSRTGDDEQFFGPGTRLTVL.

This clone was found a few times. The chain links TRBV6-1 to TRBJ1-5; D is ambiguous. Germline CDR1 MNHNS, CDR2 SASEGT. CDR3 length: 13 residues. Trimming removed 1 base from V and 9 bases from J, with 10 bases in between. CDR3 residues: CASSEGDRLPQHF. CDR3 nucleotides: TGTGCCAGCAGTGAAGGGGATCGCCTGCCCCAGCATTTT.

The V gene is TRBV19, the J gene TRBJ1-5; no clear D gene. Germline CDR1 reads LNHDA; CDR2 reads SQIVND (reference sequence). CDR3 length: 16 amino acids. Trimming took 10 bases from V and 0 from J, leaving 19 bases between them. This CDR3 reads CATYPGRASSNQPQHF. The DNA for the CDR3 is TGTGCCACCTACCCTGGGAGGGCCAGTAGCAATCAGCCCCAGCATTTT. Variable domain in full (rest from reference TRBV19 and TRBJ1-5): DGGITQSPKYLFRKEGQNVTLSCEQNLNHDAMYWYRQDPGQGLRLIYYSQIVNDFQKGDIAEGYSVSREKKESFPLTVTSAQKNPTAFYLCATYPGRASSNQPQHFGDGTRLSIL.

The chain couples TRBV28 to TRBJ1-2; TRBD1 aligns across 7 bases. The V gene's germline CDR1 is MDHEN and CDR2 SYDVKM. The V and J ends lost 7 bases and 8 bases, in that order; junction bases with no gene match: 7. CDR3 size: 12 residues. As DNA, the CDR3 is TGTGCCAGCATAAAAGGGGGCAAGGGCTACACCTTC. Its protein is CASIKGGKGYTF.

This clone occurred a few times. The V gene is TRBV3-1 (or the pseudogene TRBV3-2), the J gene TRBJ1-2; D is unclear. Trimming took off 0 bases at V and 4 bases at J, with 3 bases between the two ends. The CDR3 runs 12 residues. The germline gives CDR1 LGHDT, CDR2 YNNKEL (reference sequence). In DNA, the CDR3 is TGTGCCAGCAGCCAAGAGCGCTATGGCTACACCTTC. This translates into CASSQERYGYTF.

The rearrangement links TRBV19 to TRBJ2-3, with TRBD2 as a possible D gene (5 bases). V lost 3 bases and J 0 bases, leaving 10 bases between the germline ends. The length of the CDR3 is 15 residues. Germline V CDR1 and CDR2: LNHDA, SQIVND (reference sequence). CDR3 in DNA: TGTGCCAGTAGTATCGGGAACCCTAGCACAGATACGCAGTATTTT. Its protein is CASSIGNPSTDTQYF.